This T cell receptor (beta chain) is from a study of T cell responses to AZD1222 COVID-19 vaccine. Whole-study results and caveats: Regions 160-218 and 743-854 held dominance among vaccine-associated CD4 TCRs, which spanned spike. Seropositive AZD1222 recipients at baseline numbered only five or six.

V was cut by 8 bases and J by 6 bases, with 17 bases left in between. CDR1 is MNHEY and CDR2 is SMNVEV in the germline V gene (reference sequence). CDR3 size: 14 residues. Assay: immunoSEQ multiplex PCR; the TCRdb copy retains only in-frame clones and omits some. The profile covers roughly 140,000 clones, with 80% to 85% appearing a single time and around 4.1% taken by the ten largest. Notes on this clone: The antigen is unknown.

This receptor was identified in an adult in good health. The chain uses TRBV27 and TRBJ2-1; D call uncertain. Sequencing was performed on peripheral blood, taken on day 0 of MenACWY control vaccination. The CDR3 nucleotides are TGTGCCAGCCAGTCCCCGGGTCGGTCCAATGAGCAGTTCTTC. Translated, it gives CASQSPGRSNEQFF.